The 5 T cell receptor beta chains presented below share a single source sample, sequenced in a study of OX40 agonist ivuxolimab in advanced cancers. The repertoire was sequenced with immunoSEQ multiplex PCR; TCRdb's copy has only in-frame clones and lacks some. The table records some 97,000 clones, approximately 91% of them present only once. The sequences come from CD4+ or CD8+ T cells sorted from blood, collected in a trial of the OX40 agonist ivuxolimab. These receptor sequences come from an adult with an advanced solid tumor such as melanoma, head and neck, liver or kidney cancer.

The rearrangement joins TRBV5-6 to TRBJ1-1; D gene unclear. The CDR3 sequence is 14 residues long. From germline, CDR1 is SGHDT and CDR2 YYEEEE. The V end lost 2 bases, the J end lost 5 bases, and 13 bases lay between the germline ends. In DNA, the CDR3 is TGTGCCAGCAGCTTCGACACCTTAGGAACTGAAGCTTTCTTT. Translation gives CASSFDTLGTEAFF.

The chain combines TRBV10-1 with TRBJ2-1; a weak D match, TRBD2 (5 bases). Germline V gene data show CDR1 as WNHNN and CDR2 as SYGVQD (reference sequence). There are 14 residues in the CDR3. V lost 5 bases to trimming and J lost 9 bases, with 17 bases between them. This CDR3 is CASSQEPSRGEQFF. For the CDR3, the DNA is TGCGCCAGCAGTCAAGAGCCCAGTCGGGGTGAGCAGTTCTTC.

The chain links TRBV19 to TRBJ1-2, with unresolved D. Trimming stripped 5 bases from V and 4 bases from J, with 17 bases between. This CDR3 comprises 15 residues. Germline CDR1 and CDR2: LNHDA and SQIVND (reference sequence). The CDR3 DNA follows: TGTGCCAGTAGTCTGACTGGGAAGGGAGTCTATGGCTACACCTTC. Its translation: CASSLTGKGVYGYTF.

The V call is TRBV12-5, the J call TRBJ1-2; 8 bases map to TRBD1. Germline trimming cut 5 bases from V and 0 bases from J; bases unmatched to any gene: 14. Germline V gene data show CDR1 as LGHNT and CDR2 as FRNRAP. The CDR3 covers 18 residues. CDR3 DNA sequence: TGTGCTAGTGGTCCCCCAGGGCAGGGGGCCCCCTCTAACTATGGCTACACCTTC. Encoded protein: CASGPPGQGAPSNYGYTF.

The J gene is TRBJ2-1, the V gene TRBV7-3; the match to TRBD2 covers 7 bases. This CDR3 has 13 residues. Germline loops: CDR1 SGHTA, CDR2 FQGTGA. The V gene end was trimmed by 4 bases and the J gene end by 4 bases; junction bases not matched to a gene: 1. In DNA form, the CDR3 reads TGTGCCAGCAGCTCCGGGGGGTACAATGAGCAGTTCTTC. Translating it yields CASSSGGYNEQFF.